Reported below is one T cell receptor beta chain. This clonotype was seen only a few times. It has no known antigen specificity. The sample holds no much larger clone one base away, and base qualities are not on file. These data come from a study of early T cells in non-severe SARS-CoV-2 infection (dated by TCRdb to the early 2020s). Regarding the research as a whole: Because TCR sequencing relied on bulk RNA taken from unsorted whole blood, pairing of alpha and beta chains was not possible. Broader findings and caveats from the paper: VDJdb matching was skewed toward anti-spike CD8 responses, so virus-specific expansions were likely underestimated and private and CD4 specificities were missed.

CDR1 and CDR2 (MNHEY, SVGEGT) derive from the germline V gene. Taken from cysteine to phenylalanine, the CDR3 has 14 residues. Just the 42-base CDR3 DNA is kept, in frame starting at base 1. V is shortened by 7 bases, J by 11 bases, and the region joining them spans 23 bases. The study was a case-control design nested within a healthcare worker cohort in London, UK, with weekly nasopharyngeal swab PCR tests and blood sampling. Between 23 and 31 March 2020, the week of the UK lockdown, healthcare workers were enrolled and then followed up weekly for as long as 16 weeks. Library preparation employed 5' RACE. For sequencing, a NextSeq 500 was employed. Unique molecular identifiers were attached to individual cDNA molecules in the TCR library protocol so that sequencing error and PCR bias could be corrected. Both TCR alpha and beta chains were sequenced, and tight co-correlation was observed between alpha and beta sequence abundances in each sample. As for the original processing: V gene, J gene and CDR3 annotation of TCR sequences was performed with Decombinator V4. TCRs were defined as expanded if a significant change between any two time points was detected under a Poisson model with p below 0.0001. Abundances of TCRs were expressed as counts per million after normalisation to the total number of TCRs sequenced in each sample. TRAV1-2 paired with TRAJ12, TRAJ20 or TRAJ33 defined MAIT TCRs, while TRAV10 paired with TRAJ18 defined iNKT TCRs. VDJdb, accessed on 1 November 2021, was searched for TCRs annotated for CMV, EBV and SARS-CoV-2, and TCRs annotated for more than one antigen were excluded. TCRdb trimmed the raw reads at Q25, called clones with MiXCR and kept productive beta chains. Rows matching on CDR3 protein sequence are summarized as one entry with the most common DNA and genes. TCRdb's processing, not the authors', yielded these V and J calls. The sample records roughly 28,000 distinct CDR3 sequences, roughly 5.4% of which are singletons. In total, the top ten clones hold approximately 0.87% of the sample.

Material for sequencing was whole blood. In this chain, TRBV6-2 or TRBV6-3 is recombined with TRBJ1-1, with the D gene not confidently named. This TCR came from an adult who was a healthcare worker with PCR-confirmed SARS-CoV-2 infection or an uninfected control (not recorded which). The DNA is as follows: TGTGCCAGCATGGACCACGTCCTGACATGGCAGGCTTTCTTT. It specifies CASMDHVLTWQAFF.